Following are 10 T cell receptor beta chains from one sample sequenced in a study of beta chain features in type 1 diabetes. Sequenced material consisted of expressed TCRB transcripts (all of the isolated RNA was reverse transcribed). Sequencing was performed with immunoSEQ multiplex PCR; in TCRdb, only in-frame clones are kept and a portion is missing. Of around 340,000 clones listed, 6.5% to 10% are singletons. Sequenced sample: central memory CD4+ T cells from blood. All receptors derive from a woman between 18 and 29 years old in good health.

The sample holds many counts of this clone. The chain is built from TRBV19 and TRBJ2-3, with 10 bases identical to TRBD1. The CDR3 covers 13 residues. J gave up 4 bases and V 10 bases, and 5 bases lay outside the gene matches. Germline V gene data show CDR1 as LNHDA and CDR2 as SQIVND (reference sequence). CDR3 bases: TGTGCCACGGGACAGGGGAGACCAGATACGCAGTATTTT. Translating gives CATGQGRPDTQYF.

This clone occurred a few times. The chain recombines TRBV7-2 with TRBJ1-3; D not resolved. The CDR3 has 15 residues. V was clipped by 5 bases and J by 3 bases, with 14 bases between them. The germline V gene has CDR1 SGHTA and CDR2 FQGNSA. The CDR3 reads CASSVNSYNGNTIYF. The CDR3 DNA follows: TGTGCCAGCAGCGTAAATTCGTACAATGGAAACACCATATATTTT.

This clone came up a few times. The chain is built from TRBV4-1 and TRBJ1-3, with D maybe TRBD1 (6 bases). Germline lookup yields CDR1 MGHRA and CDR2 YSYEKL. The V end lost 0 bases, the J end lost 10 bases, and 13 bases lay between the germline ends. The CDR3 runs to 14 residues. Here the CDR3 reads CASSQDDGQGTIYF. The CDR3, as DNA: TGCGCCAGCAGCCAAGATGACGGGCAGGGGACCATATATTTT.

This clone has just a few counts. The rearrangement uses TRBV11-2 and TRBJ1-2; 9 nucleotides agree with TRBD1. CDR1 and CDR2 (germline): SGHAT, FQNNGV. There are 12 residues in the CDR3. The V and J ends lost 3 bases and 7 bases, in that order; junction bases with no gene match: 0. The CDR3 here is CASSLGQGGYTF. The CDR3 DNA reads TGTGCCAGCAGCTTGGGACAGGGTGGCTACACCTTC.

The chain has TRBV19 and TRBJ2-1; tentative D call: TRBD2 (5 bases). CDR3 length: 14 amino acids. In germline, CDR1 is LNHDA, CDR2 SQIVND (reference sequence). Trimming left V 7 bases short and J 0 bases short, with 10 bases between. The CDR3 region is CASNERNSYNEQFF. CDR3 sequence (DNA): TGTGCCAGTAATGAGCGGAACTCCTACAATGAGCAGTTCTTC.

The rearrangement links TRBV7-2 to TRBJ2-7, with D maybe TRBD1 (6 bases). V lost 6 bases, J lost 1 base, and 13 bases lay in between. The CDR3 is made up of 14 amino acids. Germline CDR1 reads SGHTA; CDR2 reads FQGNSA. The CDR3 spells CASRRGTGSYEQYF. The CDR3 DNA reads TGTGCCAGCAGGAGGGGGACGGGATCCTACGAGCAGTACTTC.

This clone occurred many times. The V and J genes are TRBV2 and TRBJ2-6; D is uncertain. Per germline, CDR1 SNHLY and CDR2 FYNNEI. The CDR3 loop spans 14 amino acids. V was pared by 8 bases and J by 0 bases, with 8 bases between. The CDR3 DNA reads as TGTGCCAGCTCGGGCCGCTCTGGGGCCAACGTCCTGACTTTC. Its protein is CASSGRSGANVLTF.

This clone was seen more than once but under ten times. The chain has TRBV28 and TRBJ1-5; maybe TRBD1 (5 bases). The CDR3 sequence is 13 residues long. Germline assignment: CDR1 MDHEN and CDR2 SYDVKM. The V and J ends lost 6 bases and 4 bases respectively, with 10 bases between them. The CDR3 spells CASRIWGNQPQHF. The CDR3 coding sequence is TGTGCCAGCAGAATTTGGGGGAATCAGCCCCAGCATTTT. The whole variable domain, remainder taken from reference TRBV28 and TRBJ1-5, is DVKVTQSSRYLVKRTGEKVFLECVQDMDHENMFWYRQDPGLGLRLIYFSYDVKMKEKGDIPEGYSVSREKKERFSLILESASTNQTSMYLCASRIWGNQPQHFGDGTRLSIL.

The V call is TRBV7-2, the J call TRBJ2-1, with D unresolved. This CDR3 contains 13 residues. The germline CDR1 and CDR2 sequences are SGHTA and FQGNSA. V lost 5 bases to trimming and J lost 8 bases, with 13 bases between them. CDR3 coding DNA: TGTGCCAGCAGCCCCGCGAAGTTCTATGAGCAGTTCTTC. Its protein product is CASSPAKFYEQFF.

This clone was recorded a few times. The chain combines TRBV28 with TRBJ1-2; no reliable D call. The length of the CDR3 is 14 residues. CDR1 MDHEN and CDR2 SYDVKM come from the germline V gene. Trimming stripped 7 bases from V and 1 base from J, with 13 bases between. This CDR3 reads CASKIDVGNYGYTF. For the CDR3, the DNA is TGTGCCAGCAAAATAGACGTGGGTAACTATGGCTACACCTTC.